This TCR beta chain was obtained from a study of T cell responses to AZD1222 COVID-19 vaccine. Study summary: Both about-4-week and about-12-week second-dose recipients were combined.

Method: immunoSEQ multiplex PCR; TCRdb's copy keeps in-frame clones and lacks some. The sample holds 150,000 to 200,000 clones, 85% to 90% seen once. This CDR3 has 14 amino acids. Trimming stripped 5 bases from V and 5 bases from J, with 15 bases between. In germline, CDR1 is LNHDA, CDR2 SQIVND (reference sequence). This clone has only one observation. The TCR was taken from an adult in good health. The rearrangement links TRBV19 to TRBJ2-5; D is unresolved. The specimen comprised peripheral blood, sampled on day 0 of AZD1222 vaccination. DNA for the CDR3: TGTGCCAGTAGTGTATGGAGATTGGCTGAGACCCAGTACTTC. Translation gives CASSVWRLAETQYF.